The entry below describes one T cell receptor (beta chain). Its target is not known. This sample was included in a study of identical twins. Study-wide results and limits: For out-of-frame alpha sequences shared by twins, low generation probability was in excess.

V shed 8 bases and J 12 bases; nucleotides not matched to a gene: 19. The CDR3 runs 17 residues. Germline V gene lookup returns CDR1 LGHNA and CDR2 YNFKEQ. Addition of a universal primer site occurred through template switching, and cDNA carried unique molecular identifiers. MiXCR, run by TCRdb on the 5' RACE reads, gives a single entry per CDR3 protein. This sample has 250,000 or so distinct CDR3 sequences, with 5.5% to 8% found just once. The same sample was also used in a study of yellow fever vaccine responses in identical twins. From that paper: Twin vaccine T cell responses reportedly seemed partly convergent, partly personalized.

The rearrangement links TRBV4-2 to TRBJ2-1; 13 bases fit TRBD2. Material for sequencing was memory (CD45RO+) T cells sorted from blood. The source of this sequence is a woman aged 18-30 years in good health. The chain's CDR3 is CASGLGLLRTSGSGQFF. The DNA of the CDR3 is TGTGCCAGCGGCTTGGGGCTCCTTCGGACTAGCGGGAGCGGGCAGTTCTTC.